The 25 T cell receptor beta chains below were found in one sample sequenced in a study of vaccination and CD4 T cells after COVID-19. One entry per CDR3 protein results from TCRdb running MiXCR on the PCR reads. The sample shows some 21,000 distinct CDR3 sequences, roughly 50% of them seen only once. Here the sequenced sample was CD4+ T cells from blood, taken before SARS-CoV-2 vaccination. The receptors derive from a human donor who had recovered from COVID-19.

The V and J genes are TRBV20-1 and TRBJ2-7; TRBD2 might be the D (6 bases). CDR1 and CDR2 from the germline V gene are DFQATT and SNEGSKA (reference sequence). This CDR3 is built from 15 residues. Trimming removed 6 bases from V and 6 bases from J, with 24 bases in between. The CDR3 loop is CSAPTSKGWVGEQYF. CDR3 coding DNA: TGCAGTGCCCCGACTAGTAAGGGCTGGGTGGGCGAGCAGTACTTC.

This chain joins TRBV7-2 and TRBJ1-4, with D possibly matching TRBD1 (6 bases). Germline CDR1 and CDR2: SGHTA and FQGNSA. This CDR3 has 15 amino acids. V gave up 4 bases and J gave up 6 bases, with 15 bases separating them. As DNA, the CDR3 is TGTGCCAGCAGCTCATCAGGGGACGGATATGAAAAACTGTTTTTT. Its protein is CASSSSGDGYEKLFF. Full variable domain (missing parts from reference TRBV7-2 and TRBJ1-4): GAGVSQSPSNKVTEKGKDVELRCDPISGHTALYWYRQSLGQGLEFLIYFQGNSAPDKSGLPSDRFSAERTGGSVSTLTIQRTQQEDSAVYLCASSSSGDGYEKLFFGSGTQLSVL.

This clonotype occurred a few times. The rearrangement links TRBV6-1 to TRBJ1-5, with TRBD1 matching over 8 bases. The ends lost 3 bases at V and 7 bases at J; junction bases unmatched: 11. The CDR3 loop spans 16 amino acids. Germline assignment: CDR1 MNHNS and CDR2 SASEGT. CDR3 protein: CASSDHVGQGVQPQHF. Here the CDR3 DNA reads TGTGCCAGCAGTGACCATGTCGGACAGGGTGTCCAGCCCCAGCATTTT.

This clonotype was detected once. The conserved closing phenylalanine or tryptophan is absent in this CDR3, likely reflecting a read error. The chain is built from TRBV28 and TRBJ1-1; 7 bases fit TRBD1. Germline V gene lookup returns CDR1 MDHEN and CDR2 SYDVKM. V shed 8 bases and J 6 bases; nucleotides not matched to a gene: 9. This CDR3 has 13 residues. CDR3 residues: CASESGGMAEAFI. The CDR3 DNA reads TGTGCCAGCGAGTCAGGGGGGATGGCTGAAGCTTTCATT.

The rearrangement links TRBV11-3 to TRBJ2-7, with D hard to call. The CDR3 loop spans 12 amino acids. Germline V gives CDR1 SGHNT, CDR2 YENEEA. V was clipped by 6 bases and J by 0 bases, with 6 bases between them. The CDR3 DNA is TGTGCCAGCAGTAAAAGCTCCTACGAGCAGTACTTC. It codes for CASSKSSYEQYF.

The chain combines TRBV20-1 with TRBJ1-6, with a tentative D call TRBD1 (5 bases). V was shortened by 4 bases and J by 7 bases, with 11 bases between the two germline ends. The CDR3 extends over 13 amino acids. CDR1 is DFQATT, CDR2 SNEGSKA, per germline (reference sequence). CDR3 in amino acids: CSANPTANSPLHF. CDR3 nucleotides: TGCAGTGCTAACCCGACAGCCAATTCACCCCTCCACTTT.

V usage is TRBV6-5 and J usage is TRBJ1-5; D is possibly TRBD1 (5 bases). Per the germline V gene, CDR1 is MNHEY and CDR2 is SVGAGI. The V end lost 2 bases, the J end lost 10 bases, and 12 bases lay between the germline ends. The CDR3 has 13 amino acids. As DNA, the CDR3 is TGTGCCAGCAGTTACGGCCTGGGACTCCCCCAGCATTTT. It codes for CASSYGLGLPQHF.

A few counts support this clonotype. CDR3 in amino acids: CASTQRGPKPFNQPQHF. In DNA, the CDR3 is TGTGCCAGCACCCAGAGGGGGCCTAAGCCTTTCAATCAGCCCCAGCATTTT. V is TRBV21-1 and J is TRBJ1-5; no check of the table's D call, TRBD1, against the DNA was made. TRBV21-1 is termed a pseudogene. This CDR3 contains 17 residues.

This clonotype was picked up a small number of times. The chain employs TRBV19 and TRBJ2-2, with no clear D. Germline CDR1 and CDR2: LNHDA and SQIVND (reference sequence). The ends were cut back, 5 bases at V and 5 bases at J, with 9 bases in the middle. CDR3 length equals 13 residues. This CDR3 is CASSEQLTGELFF. Here the CDR3 DNA reads TGTGCCAGTAGTGAGCAGTTAACCGGGGAGCTGTTTTTT.

V usage is TRBV5-4 and J usage is TRBJ2-7; D tentatively reads TRBD1 or TRBD2 (5 bases each). V dropped 1 base and J dropped 2 bases, with 16 bases sitting between them. From germline, CDR1 is SGHNT and CDR2 YYREEE (reference sequence). The CDR3 consists of 16 residues. The CDR3, as DNA: TGTGCCAGCAGCTTGCCTCTTGACGGGACGACCTACGAGCAGTACTTC. Translating gives CASSLPLDGTTYEQYF.

The genes are TRBV12-3 or TRBV12-4 and TRBJ1-5; D not resolved. This CDR3 spans 13 amino acids. The V end was cut by 0 bases, the J end by 4 bases, with 4 bases between. DNA of the CDR3: TGTGCCAGCAGTTTAGCTGGGAATCAGCCCCAGCATTTT. Amino acid sequence: CASSLAGNQPQHF.

The V gene is TRBV6-2 or TRBV6-3, the J gene TRBJ1-1; D gene uncertain. Per the germline V gene, CDR1 is MNHEY and CDR2 is SVGEGT. Trimming left V 6 bases short and J 1 base short, with 9 bases between. This CDR3 is built from 13 residues. CDR3 sequence: CASRKTGNTEAFF. The CDR3 region has the DNA TGTGCCAGCAGAAAAACGGGGAACACTGAAGCTTTCTTT.

This clonotype was seen more than once but under ten times. The V and J genes are TRBV6-1 and TRBJ2-1; D gene uncertain. The CDR3 is 12 residues long. The V gene's germline CDR1 is MNHNS and CDR2 SASEGT. The V gene lost 5 bases and the J gene lost 8 bases, with 10 bases spanning the gap. The DNA for the CDR3 is TGTGCCAGCAGTCCACGGGTGGATGAGCAGTTCTTC. Protein sequence: CASSPRVDEQFF.

The gene calls are TRBV12-3 or TRBV12-4 and TRBJ1-2; no clear D gene. V gave up 7 bases and J gave up 1 base, with 19 bases separating them. This CDR3 spans 16 amino acids. CDR3 bases: TGTGCCAGCACCCCCCAATCGGGTCCCGGTAACTATGGCTACACCTTC. This translates into CASTPQSGPGNYGYTF.

This clonotype occurred a few times. The V and J genes are TRBV20-1 and TRBJ2-3; D perhaps matches TRBD1 (6 bases). CDR3 length: 15 amino acids. The germline CDR1 and CDR2 sequences are DFQATT and SNEGSKA (reference sequence). V lost 6 bases, J lost 5 bases, and 21 bases lay in between. CDR3 amino acids: CSAQFWGQFGDTQYF. In DNA, the CDR3 is TGCAGTGCCCAGTTTTGGGGGCAGTTTGGAGATACGCAGTATTTT.

A few counts support this clonotype. The chain carries TRBV4-1 and TRBJ2-2; the D gene is possibly TRBD2 (6 bases). This CDR3 is 17 amino acids long. With 0 bases removed from V and 2 bases from J, the gap between germline ends came to 13 bases. Germline CDR1 and CDR2: MGHRA and YSYEKL. CDR3 in DNA: TGCGCCAGCAGCCAAGAGGGGTCAGCGGGCAACACCGGGGAGCTGTTTTTT. It specifies CASSQEGSAGNTGELFF.

The rearrangement joins TRBV18 to TRBJ2-7, with D perhaps TRBD1 (6 bases). The germline CDR1 and CDR2 sequences are KGHSH and LQKENI. The length of the CDR3 is 18 residues. The V gene lost 1 base and the J gene lost 0 bases, with 19 bases spanning the gap. The chain's CDR3 is CASSPRMVVQGSSYEQYF. CDR3 coding DNA: TGTGCCAGCTCACCACGGATGGTCGTACAGGGAAGCTCCTACGAGCAGTACTTC.

This chain uses TRBV19 with TRBJ2-1; the match to TRBD1 covers 11 bases. CDR3 size: 17 residues. The junction had 9 bases not matched to a gene; V was cut back by 5 bases and J by 3 bases. Germline V gives CDR1 LNHDA, CDR2 SQIVND (reference sequence). CDR3 sequence reads: CASSPYGTGGGYNEQFF. DNA for the CDR3: TGTGCCAGTAGTCCCTATGGGACAGGGGGGGGCTACAATGAGCAGTTCTTC.

This chain uses TRBV2 with TRBJ2-5; D is possibly TRBD1 or TRBD2 (5 bases each). The CDR3 is made up of 12 amino acids. The ends were cut back, 2 bases at V and 5 bases at J, with 6 bases in the middle. The germline gives CDR1 SNHLY, CDR2 FYNNEI. CDR3 residues: CASSEWGETQYF. Here the CDR3 DNA reads TGTGCCAGCAGTGAATGGGGGGAGACCCAGTACTTC.

The chain recombines TRBV7-2 with TRBJ1-1; D uncertain. Trimming left V 2 bases short and J 3 bases short, with 10 bases between. CDR1 and CDR2 from the germline V gene are SGHTA and FQGNSA. The CDR3 runs to 14 residues. CDR3 sequence: CASSLWDVDTEAFF. CDR3 sequence (DNA): TGTGCCAGCAGCTTATGGGATGTGGACACTGAAGCTTTCTTT.

The J gene is TRBJ2-7, the V gene TRBV2; D may correspond to TRBD1 or TRBD2 (5 bases each). CDR1 SNHLY and CDR2 FYNNEI come from the germline V gene. Trimming shortened V by 10 bases and J by 3 bases, and 10 bases separated the two germline ends. This CDR3 region has 11 residues. The CDR3 DNA is TGTGCCACGGGACCTCACTACGAGCAGTACTTC. This sequence encodes CATGPHYEQYF.

This rearrangement joins TRBV20-1 to TRBJ2-6; D is unclear. The CDR3 consists of 15 residues. Germline-derived CDR1 and CDR2 are DFQATT and SNEGSKA (reference sequence). Trimming shortened V by 3 bases and J by 0 bases, and 9 bases separated the two germline ends. CDR3 DNA sequence: TGCAGTGCTAGCCGGTCTAACTCTGGGGCCAACGTCCTGACTTTC. It translates to CSASRSNSGANVLTF.

This clonotype occurred once. This rearrangement joins TRBV11-2 to TRBJ1-1, with D tentatively TRBD1 (5 bases). V shed 2 bases and J shed 3 bases, with 16 bases lying between them. CDR3 length: 16 amino acids. The V gene's germline CDR1 is SGHAT and CDR2 FQNNGV. The chain's CDR3 is CASSLSSKGFDTEAFF. The CDR3 DNA reads as TGTGCCAGCAGCTTATCCTCCAAGGGGTTTGACACTGAAGCTTTCTTT.

The rearrangement links TRBV15 to TRBJ2-7; D call uncertain. The V gene's germline CDR1 is LNHNV and CDR2 YYDKDF (reference sequence). This CDR3 has 13 residues. The V end was cut by 0 bases, the J end by 4 bases, with 7 bases between. CDR3 amino acids: CATSRDVSYEQYF. CDR3 DNA: TGTGCCACCAGCAGAGATGTGAGTTACGAGCAGTACTTC.

The chain combines TRBV7-2 with TRBJ2-3; unclear D gene. Germline CDR1 reads SGHTA; CDR2 reads FQGNSA. The CDR3 has 14 amino acids. Trimming left V 2 bases short and J 7 bases short, with 13 bases between. The CDR3 sequence is CASSLRAQANTQYF. In DNA, the CDR3 is TGTGCCAGCAGCTTAAGAGCCCAAGCAAATACGCAGTATTTT.